The 11 T cell receptor beta chains given below trace back to one sample, sequenced in a study of shared clonotypes between healthy human individuals. Only in-frame clones appear in the TCRdb table, and some are missing; sequencing was by immunoSEQ multiplex PCR. The repertoire holds over 300,000 clones, with around 90% as singletons. Material for sequencing was memory CD8+ T cells sorted from blood. Noted subset: CD45RO+ cells pooled with CCR7-negative TemRA cells. These receptors were obtained from a young man in good health.

The chain links TRBV7-9 to TRBJ2-7, with 8 bases fitting TRBD1. The V gene end was trimmed by 3 bases and the J gene end by 4 bases; junction bases not matched to a gene: 8. The CDR3 length is 15 residues. Germline V gene sequence: CDR1 SEHNR, CDR2 FQNEAQ (reference sequence). The CDR3 DNA sequence: TGTGCCAGCAGCTTGAGGACAGGGCTAGAATACGAGCAGTACTTC. This translates into CASSLRTGLEYEQYF.

The rearrangement joins TRBV30 to TRBJ1-5, with D maybe TRBD1 (5 bases). The V end lost 5 bases, the J end lost 7 bases, and 18 bases lay between the germline ends. Germline loops: CDR1 GTSNPN, CDR2 SVGIG (reference sequence). This CDR3 has 14 residues. The CDR3 protein is CAWGREIGAQPQHF. The CDR3 coding sequence is TGTGCCTGGGGCCGAGAAATTGGGGCACAGCCCCAGCATTTT.

For this clone: The identical CDR3 is also encoded by other nucleotide sequences in the sample. The rearrangement joins TRBV6-5 to TRBJ2-5; the D call may be TRBD1 or TRBD2 (5 bases each). CDR1 is MNHEY, CDR2 SVGAGI, per germline. The CDR3 extends over 14 amino acids. V lost 0 bases and J lost 2, with 7 bases in between. CDR3 protein: CASSYSGEQETQYF. In DNA, the CDR3 is TGTGCCAGCAGTTACTCGGGGGAACAAGAGACCCAGTACTTC.

The J gene is TRBJ2-5, the V gene TRBV25-1, with TRBD1 matching 7 bases. The V gene's germline CDR1 is MGHDK and CDR2 SYGVNS. This CDR3 has 16 amino acids. V trimming: 5 bases; J trimming: 3 bases; junction bases outside the gene matches: 12. CDR3 loop: CASSHPRDSPKETQYF. The CDR3, as DNA: TGTGCCAGCAGTCACCCCCGGGACAGTCCCAAAGAGACCCAGTACTTC.

In DNA form, the CDR3 reads TGTGCCAGCAGCTCCCCCCTCGCAGCCTCCTACGAGCAGTACTTC. It codes for CASSSPLAASYEQYF. The chain joins TRBV7-2 to TRBJ2-7; D is ambiguous. CDR3 length: 15 amino acids. Per the germline V gene, CDR1 is SGHTA and CDR2 is FQGNSA. V was shortened by 4 bases and J by 0 bases, with 13 bases between the two germline ends.

This chain uses TRBV4-1 with TRBJ2-3, with D possibly matching TRBD2 (5 bases). With 0 bases removed from V and 4 bases from J, the gap between germline ends came to 20 bases. Germline V CDR1 and CDR2: MGHRA, YSYEKL. The CDR3 consists of 18 residues. The CDR3 loop reads CASSQDPPDSPGADTQYF. In DNA form, the CDR3 reads TGCGCCAGCAGCCAAGATCCTCCGGACTCCCCCGGCGCAGATACGCAGTATTTT.

V and J are TRBV27 and TRBJ2-7, with 7 positions matching TRBD1. V shed 3 bases and J 2 bases; nucleotides not matched to a gene: 4. The CDR3 is 14 residues long. Germline CDR1 reads MNHEY; CDR2 reads SMNVEV (reference sequence). CDR3 nucleotide sequence: TGTGCCAGCAGTTTGAAGGGGGCGGCCTACGAGCAGTACTTC. Its protein product is CASSLKGAAYEQYF.

CDR3 DNA sequence: TGTGCCTGGACCGACTCAGGGGGTGGCTACGAGCAGTACTTC. This translates into CAWTDSGGGYEQYF. This chain links TRBV30 with TRBJ2-7; 7 bases map to TRBD1. CDR1 GTSNPN and CDR2 SVGIG come from the germline V gene (reference sequence). The CDR3 spans 14 residues. The ends lost 4 bases at V and 3 bases at J; junction bases unmatched: 9.

This clone was found a few times. The genes are TRBV7-9 and TRBJ1-6; D possibly corresponds to TRBD1 (6 bases). The CDR3 is 15 amino acids. From germline, CDR1 is SEHNR and CDR2 FQNEAQ (reference sequence). The V and J ends lost 4 bases and 15 bases respectively, with 22 bases between them. CDR3 in amino acids: CASSSVGGQPYHLHF. The CDR3 bases are TGTGCCAGCAGCTCCGTAGGAGGACAGCCTTATCACCTCCACTTT.

The chain has TRBV4-1 and TRBJ2-1; 9 bases are shared with TRBD2. Germline-derived CDR1 and CDR2 are MGHRA and YSYEKL. The CDR3 is 17 residues long. J was trimmed by 3 bases and V by 0 bases; bases with no gene match: 6. This CDR3 reads CASSQDFAGGLYNEQFF. The CDR3 nucleotides read TGCGCCAGCAGCCAAGACTTTGCGGGAGGGCTCTACAATGAGCAGTTCTTC.

Of note for this clone: Distinct nucleotide sequences in the sample also encode this CDR3. The chain couples TRBV27 to TRBJ2-7, with a weak D call TRBD1 (5 bases). Germline-derived CDR1 and CDR2 are MNHEY and SMNVEV (reference sequence). V was cut by 5 bases and J by 3 bases, with 11 bases left in between. This CDR3 region has 13 residues. The CDR3 loop is CASSLQGRYEQYF. The DNA for the CDR3 is TGTGCCAGCAGTCTGCAGGGTCGCTACGAGCAGTACTTC.